The clone carrying this TCR beta chain has a count of ten or more. Its specificity is not known. J lost 3 bases, V lost 5 bases, and 6 bases had no gene match. Germline CDR1 SEHNR, CDR2 FQNEAQ (reference sequence). The length of the CDR3 is 14 residues. Treg sorting used a CD4+CD25+CD127-/low gate. Study outcomes and limitations: Tumor memory CD4+ T cell TCR gene usage clustered with blood and lymph node memory CD4+ cells and lymph node naive CD4+ cells. Greatest tumor Treg TCR overlap was with tumor naive CD4+ cells. The larger cohort examined one V-J beta rearrangement, not whole repertoires.

Full-length variable regions came from constant-region reverse primers plus semi-nested Nested Universal Primer A PCR. In TCRdb, the 5' RACE reads were re-called with MiXCR into one record per CDR3 protein. This repertoire shows roughly 60,000 distinct CDR3 sequences, approximately 26% found once; its top ten account for 2% to 2.5%. The chain recombines TRBV7-9 with TRBJ1-1, with TRBD1 matching 7 bases. Material for sequencing was tumor-infiltrating Tregs sorted from the breast tumor. The receptor comes from a female donor with breast cancer. CDR3 sequence: CASSGRQGYTEAFF. In DNA, the CDR3 is TGTGCCAGCAGCGGCCGACAGGGATACACTGAAGCTTTCTTT.